This entry lists 31 T cell receptor beta chains sequenced from one sample in a study of T-cell reconstitution after alpha-beta-depleted transplantation in children. Preparation of the TCRbeta library involved a method that used unique molecular identifiers. A single record per CDR3 protein comes from TCRdb applying MiXCR to the PCR reads. This table holds 200,000 to 250,000 distinct CDR3 sequences, 8% to 9.5% found once. This sample comprised PBMCs from the stem cell graft donor, obtained from the stem cell graft. These TCRs come from a human donor who donated a stem cell graft to a child with acute lymphoblastic leukemia.

This CDR3 reads CASSPSGSSHEQYF. The CDR3 nucleotides are TGTGCCAGCAGCCCCTCCGGGTCATCCCACGAGCAGTACTTC. The chain couples TRBV7-2 to TRBJ2-7; the D is unclear. The V end lost 5 bases, the J end lost 5 bases, and 16 bases lay between the germline ends. The germline V gene encodes CDR1 SGHTA and CDR2 FQGNSA. The CDR3 is made up of 14 amino acids.

The V gene is TRBV5-1, the J gene TRBJ2-3; possible D gene TRBD2, 5 bases. The CDR3 loop spans 13 amino acids. Per germline, CDR1 SGHRS and CDR2 YFSETQ. The V and J ends lost 3 bases and 4 bases respectively, with 9 bases between them. Written as DNA, the CDR3 is TGCGCCAGCAGCTATAATAGCGCAGATACGCAGTATTTT. Its translation: CASSYNSADTQYF.

The chain recombines TRBV29-1 with TRBJ1-5; D gene unclear. Trimming left V 4 bases short and J 9 bases short, with 19 bases between. The CDR3 extends over 14 amino acids. Germline CDR1 reads SQVTM; CDR2 reads ANQGSEA. The DNA of the CDR3 is TGCAGCGTTGGTTCACCCACCGGTTTTGGGCCCCAGCATTTT. Translated: CSVGSPTGFGPQHF.

The chain combines TRBV30 with TRBJ1-1; D might be TRBD1 (5 bases). The CDR3 contains 14 residues. Germline V gene data show CDR1 as GTSNPN and CDR2 as SVGIG (reference sequence). V lost 5 bases to trimming and J lost 1 base, with 14 bases between them. The CDR3 protein is CAWVDLTANTEAFF. The DNA of the CDR3 is TGTGCCTGGGTAGACTTGACAGCGAACACTGAAGCTTTCTTT.

This clonotype was seen ten or more times. J is TRBJ2-1 and V is TRBV29-1; D remains ambiguous. The CDR3 loop spans 11 amino acids. Per the germline V gene, CDR1 is SQVTM and CDR2 is ANQGSEA. The CDR3 bases are TGCGCGGCCAGATCCTACAATGAGCAGTTCTTC. Amino acids: CAARSYNEQFF.

The sample holds many counts of this clonotype. The chain carries TRBV30 and TRBJ2-7; tentatively, D is TRBD2 (6 bases). CDR3 length: 10 residues. The V gene's germline CDR1 is GTSNPN and CDR2 SVGIG (reference sequence). V shed 7 bases and J shed 4 bases, with 8 bases lying between them. The CDR3 region has the DNA TGTGCCTTCGGACTATACGAGCAGTACTTC. Translated: CAFGLYEQYF.

This clonotype appeared many times. The chain combines TRBV20-1 with TRBJ2-7, with 7 positions matching TRBD2. This CDR3 contains 14 residues. V lost 0 bases, J lost 2 bases, and 4 bases stayed unmatched. CDR1 is DFQATT and CDR2 is SNEGSKA in the germline V gene (reference sequence). The CDR3 nucleotides are TGCAGTGCTAGAGACGGACTAGACACCTACGAGCAGTACTTC. It codes for CSARDGLDTYEQYF.

This clonotype was seen repeatedly, ten times or more. V is TRBV12-3 or TRBV12-4 and J is TRBJ1-1; a possible D gene is TRBD1 (6 bases). V lost 5 bases and J lost 6, with 7 bases in between. The CDR3 is 11 amino acids. CDR3 in DNA: TGTGCCAGCAGTAACAGGGCTGAAGCTTTCTTT. Protein product: CASSNRAEAFF.

This clonotype was recorded a few times. The J gene is TRBJ2-2, the V gene TRBV7-2; TRBD2 aligns across 7 bases. Losses at the gene ends were 1 base for V and 3 bases for J; bases not matched to a gene: 5. The CDR3 is made up of 16 amino acids. Germline CDR1 is SGHTA and CDR2 is FQGNSA. The CDR3 protein is CASSLVGLADTGELFF. The CDR3 DNA follows: TGTGCCAGCAGCTTAGTTGGCCTAGCGGACACCGGGGAGCTGTTTTTT.

This clonotype was observed many times. The chain links TRBV5-1 to TRBJ1-1; D is ambiguous. Germline V gene data show CDR1 as SGHRS and CDR2 as YFSETQ. The V end lost 1 base, the J end lost 5 bases, and 15 bases lay between the germline ends. The CDR3 contains 15 residues. As DNA, the CDR3 is TGCGCCAGCAGCTTGCGTGTTCTGGGGAAGACTGAAGCTTTCTTT. This translates into CASSLRVLGKTEAFF.

This clonotype was recorded at least ten times. The chain uses TRBV5-1 and TRBJ2-1, with D possibly matching TRBD1 (6 bases). There are 15 residues in the CDR3. The V gene's germline CDR1 is SGHRS and CDR2 YFSETQ. Trimming cost V 0 bases and J 7 bases, with 14 bases left between them. The CDR3 DNA sequence: TGCGCCAGCAGCTTGGGGGGGCCCATTGGGAATGAGCAGTTCTTC. Translation: CASSLGGPIGNEQFF.

This clonotype was detected a few times. This chain connects TRBV2 to TRBJ1-2; D is unresolved. This CDR3 has 12 amino acids. Per the germline V gene, CDR1 is SNHLY and CDR2 is FYNNEI. The germline V and J ends were trimmed by 6 bases and 4 bases, with 9 bases remaining between them. The CDR3 protein is CASSATPYGYTF. The DNA of the CDR3 is TGTGCCAGCAGCGCAACCCCCTATGGCTACACCTTC.

J is TRBJ1-5 and V is TRBV20-1; D is undetermined. This CDR3 spans 16 amino acids. The V gene's germline CDR1 is DFQATT and CDR2 SNEGSKA (reference sequence). The ends were cut back, 0 bases at V and 2 bases at J, with 14 bases in the middle. The CDR3 loop reads CSARDVPALGNQPQHF. Here the CDR3 DNA reads TGCAGTGCTAGAGATGTTCCAGCTCTGGGCAATCAGCCCCAGCATTTT.

The chain recombines TRBV7-9 with TRBJ1-2; D not certain. The V end lost 1 base, the J end lost 2 bases, and 8 bases lay between the germline ends. This CDR3 comprises 14 residues. Germline CDR1 SEHNR, CDR2 FQNEAQ (reference sequence). The CDR3 is CASSLERANYGYTF. Here the CDR3 DNA reads TGTGCCAGCAGCTTAGAACGAGCAAACTATGGCTACACCTTC.

This clonotype has ten or more counts. The chain combines TRBV4-3 with TRBJ1-5; D is undetermined. V lost 0 bases and J 7 bases, leaving 7 bases between the germline ends. The CDR3 covers 13 residues. Germline CDR1 reads LGHNA; CDR2 reads YSLEER. CDR3 nucleotides: TGCGCCAGCAGCCAAGATGGGTGGCAGCCCCAGCATTTT. This gives the protein CASSQDGWQPQHF.

The table lists this clonotype with a few counts. V and J are TRBV7-9 and TRBJ2-7, with D unclear. This CDR3 has 13 residues. With 4 bases removed from V and 5 bases from J, the gap between germline ends came to 12 bases. The germline CDR1 and CDR2 sequences are SEHNR and FQNEAQ (reference sequence). CDR3 coding DNA: TGTGCCAGCAGCTCCCCCAGTTGGGACGAGCAGTACTTC. Protein sequence: CASSSPSWDEQYF. Combining the CDR3 with reference TRBV7-9 and TRBJ2-7 gives the whole variable domain DTGVSQNPRHKITKRGQNVTFRCDPISEHNRLYWYRQTLGQGPEFLTYFQNEAQLEKSRLLSDRFSAERPKGSFSTLEIQRTEQGDSAMYLCASSSPSWDEQYFGPGTRLTVT.

The sample holds a few counts of this clonotype. This chain connects TRBV7-9 to TRBJ2-1; D is possibly TRBD1 (6 bases). The CDR3 has 14 residues. V lost 8 bases and J lost 3, with 14 bases in between. The germline CDR1 and CDR2 sequences are SEHNR and FQNEAQ (reference sequence). CDR3 bases: TGTGCCAGCGCAGGGGTCCCTATCTACAATGAGCAGTTCTTC. Translation: CASAGVPIYNEQFF.

This clonotype was detected only a few times. This chain links TRBV7-2 with TRBJ2-1, with D perhaps TRBD1 or TRBD2 (5 bases each). V was trimmed by 6 bases and J by 2 bases, leaving 17 bases between them. Germline V lookup: CDR1 SGHTA, CDR2 FQGNSA. The CDR3 is made up of 16 amino acids. CDR3 bases: TGTGCCAGCAGTCAAACCGGGACGTTTACCTACAATGAGCAGTTCTTC. Its protein is CASSQTGTFTYNEQFF.

This clonotype was counted only a few times. J is TRBJ2-7 and V is TRBV27, with D tentatively TRBD2 (5 bases). In germline, CDR1 is MNHEY, CDR2 SMNVEV (reference sequence). The CDR3 has 13 residues. V lost 2 bases to trimming and J lost 6 bases, with 11 bases between them. For the CDR3, the DNA is TGTGCCAGCAGTTTAGCAGGCCGGGGCGAGCAGTACTTC. It yields the protein CASSLAGRGEQYF.

This clonotype was detected many times. This rearrangement joins TRBV5-1 to TRBJ2-5, with D tentatively TRBD2 (7 bases). The CDR3 has 15 amino acids. Per the germline V gene, CDR1 is SGHRS and CDR2 is YFSETQ. The V end lost 0 bases, the J end lost 4 bases, and 13 bases lay between the germline ends. The CDR3 here is CASSLGRGAGETQYF. The CDR3 DNA reads as TGCGCCAGCAGCTTGGGTCGGGGGGCCGGAGAGACCCAGTACTTC.

This clonotype was counted a few times. The V gene is TRBV4-3, the J gene TRBJ1-5; unclear D gene. This CDR3 region has 15 residues. The V and J ends lost 0 bases and 0 bases respectively, with 6 bases between them. Germline lookup yields CDR1 LGHNA and CDR2 YSLEER. The CDR3 nucleotides are TGCGCCAGCAGCCAAGATCCGAATAGCAATCAGCCCCAGCATTTT. It codes for CASSQDPNSNQPQHF.

This clonotype appeared a few times. The chain couples TRBV7-9 to TRBJ1-5; no firm D call. The CDR3 spans 15 residues. The germline V gene has CDR1 SEHNR and CDR2 FQNEAQ (reference sequence). Trimming took off 4 bases at V and 2 bases at J, with 12 bases between the two ends. In DNA form, the CDR3 reads TGTGCCAGCAGCTCGGACCTGTGGGGCAATCAGCCCCAGCATTTT. Its translation: CASSSDLWGNQPQHF.

The CDR3 here is CASSEVQGVRTGELFF. Written as DNA, the CDR3 is TGTGCCAGCAGTGAAGTACAGGGCGTAAGGACCGGGGAGCTGTTTTTT. The chain carries TRBV6-1 and TRBJ2-2, with D maybe TRBD1 (6 bases). Trimming removed 1 base at V and 5 bases at J, with 14 bases between. CDR1 and CDR2 from the germline V gene are MNHNS and SASEGT. The CDR3 sequence is 16 residues long.

This chain uses TRBV12-3 or TRBV12-4 with TRBJ1-2; tentative D call: TRBD1 (5 bases). CDR3 length: 13 residues. The V end was cut by 6 bases, the J end by 4 bases, with 12 bases between. The CDR3 DNA sequence: TGTGCCAGCAGGGGATTCGGGGGCTATGGCTACACCTTC. Protein sequence: CASRGFGGYGYTF.

This clonotype has more than one count but fewer than ten. This chain links TRBV25-1 with TRBJ1-6; 8 bases align to TRBD1. The germline gives CDR1 MGHDK, CDR2 SYGVNS. The CDR3 length is 18 residues. V shed 3 bases, J shed 6 bases, and the junction held 13 bases outside the gene matches. CDR3 bases: TGTGCCAGCAGTGAGACAAAACAGGGGGGTCTCCCTAATTCACCCCTCCACTTT. Its translation is CASSETKQGGLPNSPLHF.

The chain employs TRBV2 and TRBJ1-1; no firm D call. Germline V CDR1 and CDR2: SNHLY, FYNNEI. The CDR3 totals 13 residues. V dropped 10 bases and J dropped 0 bases, with 12 bases sitting between them. CDR3 bases: TGTGCCACCCACCGTGTCATGAACACTGAAGCTTTCTTT. Amino acids: CATHRVMNTEAFF.

This clonotype showed up many times. This chain uses TRBV5-6 with TRBJ1-2; D might be TRBD1 (5 bases). This CDR3 spans 14 amino acids. Trimming shortened V by 4 bases and J by 2 bases, and 12 bases separated the two germline ends. Germline CDR1 reads SGHDT; CDR2 reads YYEEEE. CDR3 nucleotide sequence: TGTGCCAGCAGCCCCGGGGACGGAAACTATGGCTACACCTTC. Translated: CASSPGDGNYGYTF.

At least ten counts were recorded for this clonotype. The chain uses TRBV25-1 and TRBJ1-3; D gene ambiguous. Germline CDR1 MGHDK, CDR2 SYGVNS. This CDR3 comprises 16 residues. The ends were cut back, 1 base at V and 0 bases at J, with 10 bases in the middle. The CDR3 loop is CASSESPAHSGNTIYF. CDR3 bases: TGTGCCAGCAGTGAATCTCCGGCTCACTCTGGAAACACCATATATTTT.

In this sample, this clonotype turned up a few times. J is TRBJ1-2 and V is TRBV7-9; no reliable D call. The V end was cut by 2 bases, the J end by 8 bases, with 9 bases between. The germline V gene encodes CDR1 SEHNR and CDR2 FQNEAQ (reference sequence). The CDR3 totals 12 residues. DNA for the CDR3: TGTGCCAGCAGCTTAACCCTGGGAGGCTACACCTTC. This codes for CASSLTLGGYTF.

This clonotype was recorded at least ten times. The chain joins TRBV6-2 or TRBV6-3 to TRBJ2-1, with 10 bases aligning to TRBD2. The CDR3 has 17 amino acids. Looked up from germline, CDR1 is MNHEY and CDR2 is SVGEGT. J gave up 5 bases and V 6 bases, and 13 bases lay outside the gene matches. CDR3 amino acids: CASSSGKGLAIHNEQFF. The CDR3 bases are TGTGCCAGCAGCTCCGGAAAGGGACTAGCGATCCACAATGAGCAGTTCTTC.

The gene calls are TRBV5-1 and TRBJ2-2; D is perhaps TRBD2 (6 bases). The CDR3 length is 15 residues. Germline V gene lookup returns CDR1 SGHRS and CDR2 YFSETQ. Deletions cut 5 bases from V and 0 bases from J, with 11 bases between. CDR3 sequence reads: CASSSGVANTGELFF. The CDR3, as DNA: TGCGCCAGCAGTTCGGGGGTCGCGAACACCGGGGAGCTGTTTTTT.